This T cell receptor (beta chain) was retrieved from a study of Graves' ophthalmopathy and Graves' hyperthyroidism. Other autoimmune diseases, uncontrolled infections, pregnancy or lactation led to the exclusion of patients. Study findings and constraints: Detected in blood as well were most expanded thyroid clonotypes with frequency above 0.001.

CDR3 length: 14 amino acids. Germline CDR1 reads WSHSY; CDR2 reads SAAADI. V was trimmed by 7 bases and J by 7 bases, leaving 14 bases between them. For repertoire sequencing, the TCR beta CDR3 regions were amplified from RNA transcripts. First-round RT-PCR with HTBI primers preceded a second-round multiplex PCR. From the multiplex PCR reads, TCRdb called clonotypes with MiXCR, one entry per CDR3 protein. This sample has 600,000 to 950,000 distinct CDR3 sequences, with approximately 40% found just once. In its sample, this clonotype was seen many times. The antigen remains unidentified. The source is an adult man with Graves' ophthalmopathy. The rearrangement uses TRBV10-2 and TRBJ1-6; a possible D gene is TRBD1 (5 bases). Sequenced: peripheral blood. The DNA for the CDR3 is TGCGCCAGCAAATTGGGGCAGTCAAATTCACCCCTCCACTTT. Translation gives CASKLGQSNSPLHF.